Sequencing of this T cell receptor beta chain was carried out in a study of cytomegalovirus exposure and HLA in healthy donors. 60 Vbeta and 13 Jbeta primers were used in PCR. Some clones are missing from TCRdb's copy, which holds only in-frame ones; the method was immunoSEQ multiplex PCR. The sample includes 150,000 to 200,000 clones, roughly 77% seen only once; the top ten take 2% to 3%. Study findings and constraints: Productive status was seen about 87% or about 30% of the time for most TCR beta V segments in an earlier analysis. Accounts indicate the classifier identified cytomegalovirus status with strong specificity and sensitivity. While the bulk of TCR sequences proved rare, some public TCRs turned up in many donors.

On this clone itself: Its target is not known.

Germline assignment: CDR1 MNHEY and CDR2 SVGAGI. CDR3 length: 14 amino acids. V lost 2 bases and J 1 base, leaving 7 bases between the germline ends. The TCR sequence derives from a woman aged 40 to 55 in good health and CMV-seropositive. The sample was PBMCs. V gene TRBV6-5 combines with J gene TRBJ2-3, with D unresolved. The CDR3 region has the DNA TGTGCCAGCAGTTACAGCACTCGCACAGATACGCAGTATTTT. Amino acids: CASSYSTRTDTQYF.